Below are 12 T cell receptor beta chains sequenced from a single sample in a study of control samples from healthy donors and cancer patients. Generated by immunoSEQ multiplex PCR, the TCRdb table keeps only in-frame clones and is missing some. The sample has 75,000 to 90,000 clones, under 90% seen once. Sequenced material: PBMCs. The receptors here all came from a woman aged 50 to 60 with colorectal cancer.

This chain joins TRBV19 and TRBJ1-5; TRBD1 matches 7 bases. Germline V lookup: CDR1 LNHDA, CDR2 SQIVND (reference sequence). The junction had 2 bases not matched to a gene; V was cut back by 7 bases and J by 5 bases. This CDR3 contains 12 residues. The CDR3 nucleotides read TGTGCCAGTACAGGGGGTGATCAGCCCCAGCATTTT. This codes for CASTGGDQPQHF.

The CDR3 loop is CATSDSGTGFSSGELFF. For the CDR3, the DNA is TGTGCCACCAGTGACTCTGGAACAGGGTTTTCGTCCGGGGAGCTGTTTTTT. This chain uses TRBV24-1 with TRBJ2-2; perhaps TRBD1 as D (6 bases). From germline, CDR1 is KGHDR and CDR2 SFDVKD. The CDR3 runs to 17 residues. V was shortened by 4 bases and J by 6 bases, with 20 bases between the two germline ends.

This sequence joins TRBV20-1 and TRBJ1-4; 7 nucleotides agree with TRBD1. With 3 bases clipped from V and 3 bases from J, the junction kept 4 bases outside the gene matches. This CDR3 is built from 14 residues. CDR1 and CDR2 from the germline V gene are DFQATT and SNEGSKA (reference sequence). CDR3 sequence: CSASTGVSNEKLFF. The CDR3 nucleotides read TGCAGTGCTAGTACAGGGGTCTCTAATGAAAAACTGTTTTTT.

The V and J genes are TRBV30 and TRBJ1-2, with D unclear. The CDR3 totals 13 residues. V was pared by 1 base and J by 4 bases, with 10 bases between. In germline, CDR1 is GTSNPN, CDR2 SVGIG (reference sequence). This CDR3 reads CAWSAGGSYGYTF. CDR3 DNA: TGTGCCTGGAGTGCCGGAGGCAGCTATGGCTACACCTTC. The full variable domain, with the rest looked up from reference TRBV30 and TRBJ1-2, is SQTIHQWPATLVQPVGSPLSLECTVEGTSNPNLYWYRQAAGRGLQLLFYSVGIGQISSEVPQNLSASRPQDRQFILSSKKLLLSDSGFYLCAWSAGGSYGYTFGSGTRLTVV.

This rearrangement joins TRBV5-1 to TRBJ2-5; maybe TRBD1 (5 bases). Trimming removed 6 bases at V and 0 bases at J, with 9 bases between. The CDR3 has 13 residues. Per germline, CDR1 SGHRS and CDR2 YFSETQ. Here the CDR3 reads CASNPGNQETQYF. Here the CDR3 DNA reads TGCGCCAGCAACCCAGGGAACCAAGAGACCCAGTACTTC. The full variable domain, completed using reference TRBV5-1 and TRBJ2-5, is KAGVTQTPRYLIKTRGQQVTLSCSPISGHRSVSWYQQTPGQGLQFLFEYFSETQRNKGNFPGRFSGRQFSNSRSEMNVSTLELGDSALYLCASNPGNQETQYFGPGTRLLVL.

This rearrangement joins TRBV5-6 to TRBJ2-5; D remains ambiguous. Between the trimmed V and J ends, which lost 0 bases and 1 base, there was a span of 13 bases. The CDR3 covers 16 residues. From germline, CDR1 is SGHDT and CDR2 YYEEEE. Written as DNA, the CDR3 is TGTGCCAGCAGCTTGGGTGGCAGGTCAATCCAAGAGACCCAGTACTTC. It is translated as CASSLGGRSIQETQYF.

This sequence joins TRBV7-9 and TRBJ2-5, with 9 positions matching TRBD2. The CDR3 consists of 13 residues. The V gene end was trimmed by 4 bases and the J gene end by 6 bases; junction bases not matched to a gene: 3. Germline CDR1 and CDR2: SEHNR and FQNEAQ (reference sequence). CDR3 sequence reads: CASSSGLAKTQYF. The CDR3 coding sequence is TGTGCCAGCAGCTCCGGACTAGCGAAGACCCAGTACTTC.

This clone turned up a few times. This rearrangement joins TRBV10-3 to TRBJ2-7; D may be TRBD1 or TRBD2 (5 bases each). V was shortened by 10 bases and J by 2 bases, with 12 bases between the two germline ends. This CDR3 is built from 12 residues. Germline loops: CDR1 ENHRY, CDR2 SYGVKD. CDR3 DNA sequence: TGTGCCACCGGGGCTTCAACCTACGAGCAGTACGTC. Its protein is CATGASTYEQYV.

V usage is TRBV28 and J usage is TRBJ1-5; maybe TRBD1 (5 bases). The CDR3 consists of 15 residues. Trimming removed 8 bases from V and 5 bases from J, with 19 bases in between. Germline V lookup: CDR1 MDHEN, CDR2 SYDVKM. The CDR3 region is CASGLDWGNHQPQHF. CDR3 bases: TGTGCCAGCGGATTGGACTGGGGGAATCATCAGCCCCAGCATTTT. Full variable domain (rest looked up from reference TRBV28 and TRBJ1-5): DVKVTQSSRYLVKRTGEKVFLECVQDMDHENMFWYRQDPGLGLRLIYFSYDVKMKEKGDIPEGYSVSREKKERFSLILESASTNQTSMYLCASGLDWGNHQPQHFGDGTRLSIL.

This clone was counted between two and nine times. The chain links TRBV3-1 (or the pseudogene TRBV3-2) to TRBJ1-6; D ambiguous. Per the germline V gene, CDR1 is LGHDT and CDR2 is YNNKEL (reference sequence). V dropped 5 bases and J dropped 9 bases, with 14 bases sitting between them. This CDR3 comprises 14 residues. In nucleotides, the CDR3 is TGTGCCAGCAGCGGTCCCAAGGGAGGTTCACCCCTCCACTTT. Translation: CASSGPKGGSPLHF.

The chain uses TRBV3-1 (or the pseudogene TRBV3-2) and TRBJ2-5; 10 bases fit TRBD1. The CDR3 contains 16 residues. With V trimmed by 4 bases and J by 2 bases, 7 bases remained unmatched. CDR1 and CDR2 (germline): LGHDT, YNNKEL (reference sequence). As DNA, the CDR3 is TGTGCCAGCAGCCCCGGACAGGGGGAAGCGCAAGAGACCCAGTACTTC. Its protein product is CASSPGQGEAQETQYF.

The chain combines TRBV7-2 with TRBJ1-3, with 9 bases identical to TRBD1. The CDR3 has 16 amino acids. Losses at the gene ends were 5 bases for V and 3 bases for J; bases not matched to a gene: 8. Germline V CDR1 and CDR2: SGHTA, FQGNSA. Written as DNA, the CDR3 is TGTGCCAGCAGCACGCGGACAGGGGTAAATGGAAACACCATATATTTT. This sequence encodes CASSTRTGVNGNTIYF.